These T cell receptor beta chains were read from a single sample in a study of a mutant IDH1 vaccine in newly diagnosed glioma. Antigens of these TCRs are unknown. Method: immunoSEQ multiplex PCR; TCRdb's copy keeps in-frame clones and lacks some. The sample includes roughly 70,000 clones, 84% of them seen just once. The starting material was PBMCs, obtained from a glioma patient whose treatment included an IDH1 peptide vaccine. These receptors all stem from a young man with glioma. CDR3s leave out the opening cysteine and the closing phenylalanine or tryptophan.

v_gene	j_gene	CDR3aa
TRBV11-2	TRBJ2-1	ASSFYTGTSGSDEQF
TRBV5-1	TRBJ1-1	ASSLVPGSVAEAF
TRBV5-4	TRBJ2-7	ASSFTSGGVYEQY
TRBV15	TRBJ2-3	ATRTGTSGTTDTQY
TRBV4-3	TRBJ1-1	ASSQGLFRNTEAF
TRBV27	TRBJ1-1	ALSDRGPNTEAF
TRBV5-8	TRBJ1-5	ASSLRGGHQPQH
TRBV10-2	TRBJ2-1	ASSGTFTANEQF
TRBV19	TRBJ2-1	ASSRNDPTLGEQF
TRBV7-2	TRBJ2-5	ASSWTGTRETQY
TRBV7-6	TRBJ1-1	ASSLTGNGVTEAF
TRBV19	TRBJ1-2	ASSGRSVKGYT
TRBV6-5	TRBJ1-2	ASRPSGTDYGYT
TRBV19	TRBJ2-7	ASSIRGAGTGPYEQY
TRBV6-4	TRBJ2-7	ASSDYWLAGGNEQY
TRBV2	TRBJ2-7	ASRGGLGEGSYEQY
TRBV7-3	TRBJ2-2	ASSLTGYDGELF
TRBV6-1	TRBJ1-5	ASSVTGNQPQH
TRBV7-8	TRBJ1-4	ASSLGRLGQGDEKLF
TRBV18	TRBJ2-5	ASSPDLETQY
TRBV4-3	TRBJ1-2	ASSHPGTSYYGYT
TRBV7-2	TRBJ2-5	ASSPQTGGRETQY
TRBV5-4	TRBJ1-2	ASSRDSENYGYT
TRBV19	TRBJ1-5	ASVTFRGQASYSNQPQH
TRBV5-1	TRBJ1-5	ASSLDRSNQPQH
TRBV2	TRBJ1-6	ASSEGGGASGSPLH
TRBV7-2	TRBJ1-3	ASSPQGGNTIY
TRBV6-6	TRBJ2-1	ASRTRGQGEQF
TRBV5-1	TRBJ1-3	ASSHRLGQGLTGNTIY
TRBV19	TRBJ1-1	ASSMGGWVTEAF
TRBV30	TRBJ1-2	AWSATGSYGYT
TRBV28	TRBJ2-2	ASSPVLTGELF
TRBV2	TRBJ2-2	ASGRQGYVAGELF
TRBV27	TRBJ1-6	ASRPDANSYNSPLH
TRBV7-2	TRBJ2-7	ASSLTSGGSSYEQY
TRBV27	TRBJ1-5	ASNIRRTAVELMH
TRBV7-2	TRBJ1-5	ASSLTGQPQH
TRBV7-2	TRBJ2-7	ASSFSEATPFYEQY
TRBV10-3	TRBJ2-7	AISDPARGNSNEQY
TRBV6-5	TRBJ1-1	ASSFFSEGGRNGAF
TRBV19	TRBJ2-2	ASSMTAANTGELF
TRBV21-1	TRBJ2-7	ASSKEQDMVSYEQY
TRBV2	TRBJ2-2	ASSGQKRVGGNTGELF
TRBV27	TRBJ1-2	ASSFNGQNYGYT